This T cell receptor beta chain appears in the sequencing data of a study of CD8 T cells in Susac syndrome. The ends were cut back, 4 bases at V and 7 bases at J, with 11 bases in the middle. The germline gives CDR1 LGHNA, CDR2 YNFKEQ. The CDR3 has 13 amino acids. An amount of RNA that ranged from roughly 0.5 to 1 ug was reverse transcribed with random hexamers. MiXCR, applied by TCRdb to the immunoSEQ multiplex PCR reads, yields one record per CDR3 protein. The sample has 70,000 to 100,000 distinct CDR3 sequences, about 96% seen once. The receptor comes from a human donor with Susac syndrome. The chain is built from TRBV4-2 and TRBJ1-5; D is ambiguous. Sequencing input: CD8+ T cells from PBMCs. CDR3 amino acids: CASSRTMRQPQHF. The DNA of the CDR3 is TGTGCCAGCAGCCGTACTATGAGACAGCCCCAGCATTTT.